Each of the 21 T cell receptor beta chains below was sequenced from the same sample in a study of radiotherapy plus CTLA-4 blockade in lung cancer. Generated by immunoSEQ multiplex PCR, the TCRdb table keeps only in-frame clones and is missing some. The sample includes 90,000 to 100,000 clones, 65% to 80% of them seen just once. Sequenced here: peripheral blood, sampled from a patient treated with radiotherapy plus ipilimumab. The receptors come from a human donor with non-small cell lung cancer who had a partial response to radiotherapy plus ipilimumab. Some clones in this sample may be carry-over from other donors' samples.

The gene calls are TRBV19 and TRBJ1-4; D ambiguous. The germline CDR1 and CDR2 sequences are LNHDA and SQIVND (reference sequence). The CDR3 spans 14 residues. V lost 6 bases and J lost 0, with 8 bases in between. This CDR3 reads CASRHIATNEKLFF. In nucleotides, the CDR3 is TGTGCCAGTAGGCACATTGCAACTAATGAAAAACTGTTTTTT.

This chain joins TRBV6-1 and TRBJ1-2, with a possible D match to TRBD1 (6 bases). Deletions cut 5 bases from V and 4 bases from J, with 11 bases between. The CDR3 consists of 13 residues. Germline V gene sequence: CDR1 MNHNS, CDR2 SASEGT. As DNA, the CDR3 is TGTGCCAGCAGTCGGACAGACTTCTATGGCTACACCTTC. Translation: CASSRTDFYGYTF.

This clone came up a few times. The chain is built from TRBV7-3 and TRBJ1-3; no firm D call. CDR3 length: 12 amino acids. Germline CDR1 reads SGHTA; CDR2 reads FQGTGA. V was cut by 5 bases and J by 4 bases, with 6 bases left in between. In DNA, the CDR3 is TGTGCCAGCAGCCAACAAGGAAACACCATATATTTT. Translated: CASSQQGNTIYF.

CDR3 sequence (DNA): TGTGCCAGTCGGGCAGGGGTGGGAGTGGACTATGGCTACACCTTC. It specifies CASRAGVGVDYGYTF. V gene TRBV28 combines with J gene TRBJ1-2, with D perhaps matching TRBD1 (6 bases). This CDR3 is built from 15 residues. From germline, CDR1 is MDHEN and CDR2 SYDVKM. Trimming took 9 bases from V and 3 from J, leaving 20 bases between them.

This chain connects TRBV7-2 to TRBJ2-3; 8 nucleotides line up with TRBD2. With 5 bases clipped from V and 0 bases from J, the junction kept 10 bases outside the gene matches. Germline lookup yields CDR1 SGHTA and CDR2 FQGNSA. This CDR3 has 17 amino acids. The CDR3 bases are TGTGCCAGCAGCCCTCGAAGTAGCGGGGTTAGCACAGATACGCAGTATTTT. It is translated as CASSPRSSGVSTDTQYF.

The chain links TRBV6-6 to TRBJ1-2; 9 nucleotides line up with TRBD1. J gave up 5 bases and V 0 bases, and 7 bases lay outside the gene matches. The CDR3 has 16 residues. The germline gives CDR1 MNHNY, CDR2 SVGAGI (reference sequence). The CDR3 sequence: CASSYSGGQGRYGYTF. The CDR3, as DNA: TGTGCCAGCAGTTACTCGGGGGGACAGGGAAGGTATGGCTACACCTTC.

The rearrangement links TRBV10-1 to TRBJ1-5, with D hard to call. The germline CDR1 and CDR2 sequences are WNHNN and SYGVQD (reference sequence). The CDR3 is made up of 15 amino acids. Trimming left V 10 bases short and J 9 bases short, with 25 bases between. The CDR3 DNA sequence: TGCGCCACCTGGGAGACGTACCGGGTGGATCGGCCCCAGCATTTT. Its protein product is CATWETYRVDRPQHF.

This clone was detected only once. The J gene is TRBJ2-1, the V gene TRBV28, with 14 positions matching TRBD2. CDR3 size: 16 residues. Per germline, CDR1 MDHEN and CDR2 SYDVKM. The V gene end was trimmed by 5 bases and the J gene end by 7 bases; junction bases not matched to a gene: 7. The CDR3 bases are TGTGCCAGCAGTGGGGACCGGACTAGCGGGGGGAATGAGCAGTTCTTC. This gives the protein CASSGDRTSGGNEQFF.

The chain is built from TRBV5-1 and TRBJ2-3; 12 bases align to TRBD2. The germline CDR1 and CDR2 sequences are SGHRS and YFSETQ. The CDR3 has 18 amino acids. J gave up 0 bases and V 6 bases, and 11 bases lay outside the gene matches. Here the CDR3 reads CASTKLPGTSGSTDTQYF. In DNA, the CDR3 is TGCGCCAGCACTAAGCTACCCGGGACTAGCGGGAGCACAGATACGCAGTATTTT.

This clone was counted only a few times. V is TRBV21-1 and J is TRBJ1-1. TRBV21-1 is labeled a pseudogene. The CDR3 spans 15 residues. DNA for the CDR3: TGTGCCAGCAGCAAAGCAGGACGGGGGAACACTGAAGCTTTCTTT. This gives the protein CASSKAGRGNTEAFF.

V and J are TRBV5-4 and TRBJ2-2, with TRBD1 matching 8 bases. CDR3 length: 17 amino acids. The V gene's germline CDR1 is SGHNT and CDR2 YYREEE (reference sequence). Trimming removed 5 bases from V and 7 bases from J; junction bases left unmatched: 16. CDR3 in amino acids: CASSRDRTTLSFGELFF. CDR3 coding DNA: TGTGCCAGCAGTCGGGACAGGACAACCCTTAGTTTCGGGGAGCTGTTTTTT.

The CDR3 DNA follows: TGTGCCAGCAGCTTAGATCCCAGTAGCTCCGGGGAGCTGTTTTTT. Its translation is CASSLDPSSSGELFF. The genes are TRBV11-3 and TRBJ2-2; D is unresolved. Germline V CDR1 and CDR2: SGHNT, YENEEA. Trimming took off 0 bases at V and 6 bases at J, with 11 bases between the two ends. The CDR3 runs to 15 residues.

The rearrangement joins TRBV19 to TRBJ1-1; TRBD1 is a possible D gene (6 bases). V lost 7 bases, J lost 0 bases, and 15 bases lay in between. Germline loops: CDR1 LNHDA, CDR2 SQIVND (reference sequence). The CDR3 loop spans 15 amino acids. CDR3 loop: CASTHPGVLNTEAFF. In DNA, the CDR3 is TGTGCCAGTACCCACCCAGGGGTATTGAACACTGAAGCTTTCTTT.

The rearrangement links TRBV5-4 to TRBJ1-3; 8 bases match TRBD1. CDR3 length: 13 amino acids. CDR1 and CDR2 from the germline V gene are SGHNT and YYREEE (reference sequence). V dropped 1 base and J dropped 12; count of bases not matched to a gene: 6. The CDR3 here is CASSLQGADIIYF. CDR3 nucleotide sequence: TGTGCCAGCAGCTTGCAGGGGGCAGACATCATATATTTT.

The chain combines TRBV2 with TRBJ2-7, with D possibly matching TRBD2 (6 bases). The CDR3 is 14 amino acids. CDR1 and CDR2 (germline): SNHLY, FYNNEI. V was cut by 6 bases and J by 4 bases, with 16 bases left in between. The chain's CDR3 is CASRLQEGTYEQYF. CDR3 nucleotides: TGTGCCAGCAGACTTCAGGAGGGAACTTACGAGCAGTACTTC.

This chain links TRBV30 with TRBJ1-5, with a tentative D call TRBD1 (5 bases). From germline, CDR1 is GTSNPN and CDR2 SVGIG (reference sequence). V was shortened by 0 bases and J by 6 bases, with 6 bases between the two germline ends. The CDR3 totals 12 residues. This CDR3 reads CAWSVQGQPQHF. In DNA form, the CDR3 reads TGTGCCTGGAGTGTGCAGGGTCAGCCCCAGCATTTT.

This clone was seen once. This chain uses TRBV4-1 with TRBJ1-2; D possibly corresponds to TRBD1 (5 bases). Looked up from germline, CDR1 is MGHRA and CDR2 is YSYEKL. The V end lost 3 bases, the J end lost 4 bases, and 12 bases lay between the germline ends. The CDR3 length is 14 residues. CDR3 coding DNA: TGCGCCAGCAGCCAGGCAGGGCGTGCCTATGGCTACACCTTC. Encoded protein: CASSQAGRAYGYTF.

J is TRBJ1-2 and V is TRBV14; the D gene is possibly TRBD1 (5 bases). The V end lost 1 base, the J end lost 8 bases, and 8 bases lay between the germline ends. CDR1 is SGHDN, CDR2 FVKESK, per germline. The length of the CDR3 is 12 residues. CDR3 loop: CASSQGGWGYTF. The CDR3 region has the DNA TGTGCCAGCAGCCAAGGGGGCTGGGGCTACACCTTC. The variable domain in full, with the rest retrieved from reference TRBV14 and TRBJ1-2, is EAGVTQFPSHSVIEKGQTVTLRCDPISGHDNLYWYRRVMGKEIKFLLHFVKESKQDESGMPNNRFLAERTGGTYSTLKVQPAELEDSGVYFCASSQGGWGYTFGSGTRLTVV.

The chain carries TRBV19 and TRBJ1-1; 7 nucleotides align to TRBD1. CDR1 LNHDA and CDR2 SQIVND come from the germline V gene (reference sequence). The CDR3 spans 14 residues. V was clipped by 11 bases and J by 5 bases; unmatched bases: 14. The CDR3 here is CAEQRGQEGTEAFF. For the CDR3, the DNA is TGTGCCGAGCAGAGGGGGCAGGAGGGAACTGAAGCTTTCTTT.

This clone occurred a few times. The rearrangement joins TRBV6-5 to TRBJ2-7; possible D gene TRBD2, 5 bases. The germline gives CDR1 MNHEY, CDR2 SVGAGI. V was cut by 6 bases and J by 3 bases, with 12 bases left in between. The CDR3 covers 13 residues. The CDR3 nucleotides read TGTGCCAGCAGCGGGGTAAATTACTACGAGCAGTACTTC. Amino acid sequence: CASSGVNYYEQYF.

The chain uses TRBV7-7 and TRBJ2-3; D is possibly TRBD2 (6 bases). Between the trimmed V and J ends, which lost 2 bases and 1 base, there was a span of 10 bases. The CDR3 has 15 amino acids. CDR1 SSHAT and CDR2 FNYEAQ come from the germline V gene (reference sequence). For the CDR3, the DNA is TGTGCCAGCAGCTTACATCCTAGCGGCACAGATACGCAGTATTTT. This sequence encodes CASSLHPSGTDTQYF.